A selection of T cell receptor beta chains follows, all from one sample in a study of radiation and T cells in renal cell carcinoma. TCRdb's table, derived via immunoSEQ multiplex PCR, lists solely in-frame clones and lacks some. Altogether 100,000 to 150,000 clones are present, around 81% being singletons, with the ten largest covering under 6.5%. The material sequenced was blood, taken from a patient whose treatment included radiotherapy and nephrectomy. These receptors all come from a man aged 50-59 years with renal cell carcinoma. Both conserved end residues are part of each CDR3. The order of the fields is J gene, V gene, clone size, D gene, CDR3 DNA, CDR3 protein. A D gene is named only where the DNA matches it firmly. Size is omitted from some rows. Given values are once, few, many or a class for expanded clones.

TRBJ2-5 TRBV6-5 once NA TGTGCCAGCAGTCCTAGGGGCATTCTGGAGACCCAGTACTTC CASSPRGILETQYF
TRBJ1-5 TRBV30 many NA TGTGCCTGGAGTGTAGCGGGAGGGCAGCCCCAGCATTTT CAWSVAGGQPQHF
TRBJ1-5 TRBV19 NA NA TGTGCCAGTAGTGTTTTTGAGAGCAATCAGCCCCAGCATTTT CASSVFESNQPQHF
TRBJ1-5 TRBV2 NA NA TGTGCCAGCAAAGGTGCCCTTAATCAGCCCCAGCATTTT CASKGALNQPQHF
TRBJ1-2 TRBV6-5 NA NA TGTGCCAGCAGTTCCGCGACGGGTGCTAACTATGGCTACACCTTC CASSSATGANYGYTF
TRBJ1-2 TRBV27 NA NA TGTGCCAGCAGTTTATATCCCCGCGTCGGGCAGGAAAACGGCTACACCTTC CASSLYPRVGQENGYTF
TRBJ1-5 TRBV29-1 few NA TGCAGCGTTGCTTCTAGCAATCAGCCCCAGCATTTT CSVASSNQPQHF
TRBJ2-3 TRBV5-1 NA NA TGCGCCAGCAGCTTGGACTTGAGCACAGATACGCAGTATTTT CASSLDLSTDTQYF
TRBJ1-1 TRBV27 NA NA TGTGCCAGCAGTTTATCGAAGGACGGCTTGGTCTTATCTTTCTTT CASSLSKDGLVLSFF
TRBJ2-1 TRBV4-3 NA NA TGCGCCAGCAGCCCCAGAGGCGGGGTCATTGGGGATGAGCAGTTCTTC CASSPRGGVIGDEQFF
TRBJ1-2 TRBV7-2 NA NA TGTGCCAGCAGCTTTTCCGGCTCTGACTATGGCTACACCTTC CASSFSGSDYGYTF
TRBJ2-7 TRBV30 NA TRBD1 TGTGCCTGGAGTGAGATTGGGACAGGGAATGAGCAGTACTTC CAWSEIGTGNEQYF
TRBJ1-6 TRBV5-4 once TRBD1 TGTGCCAGCAGCCGAATGACAGGGGGCTCCTATAATTCACCCCTCCACTTT CASSRMTGGSYNSPLHF
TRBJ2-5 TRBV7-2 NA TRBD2 TGTGCCAGCAGCATAAGCCCGGGACTAGCGGGGGCGTACCAAGAGACCCAGTACTTC CASSISPGLAGAYQETQYF
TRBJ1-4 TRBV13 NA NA TGTGCCAGCAGCTTATTGGCAGGAGGCGAAAAACTGTTTTTT CASSLLAGGEKLFF
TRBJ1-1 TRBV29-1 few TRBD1 TGCAGCGTTGACCATCGGACAGGGTTGAATGAAGCTTTCTTT CSVDHRTGLNEAFF
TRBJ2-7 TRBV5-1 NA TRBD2 TGCGCCAGCAGCGGTACTAGCGGGGTATCCTACGAGCAGTACTTC CASSGTSGVSYEQYF
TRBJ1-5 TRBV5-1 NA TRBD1 TGCGCCAGCAGCTTAATGGGACAGGGGACTCAGCCCCAGCATTTT CASSLMGQGTQPQHF
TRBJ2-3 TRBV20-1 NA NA TGCAGTGCTCTCATTGATACGCAGTATTTT CSALIDTQYF
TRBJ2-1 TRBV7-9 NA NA TGTGCCAGCAGCTTCTCCTGGTCGGCTAGTGTGAACAATGAGCAGTTCTTC CASSFSWSASVNNEQFF
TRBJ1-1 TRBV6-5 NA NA TGTGCCAGCAGTTCGTCCTTATCAAACAGGAACACTGAAGCTTTCTTT CASSSSLSNRNTEAFF
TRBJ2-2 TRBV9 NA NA TGTGCCAGCAGCGTAGGGTCCCGGGTGGGAAGGACCGGGGAGCTGTTTTTT CASSVGSRVGRTGELFF